Listed below are T cell receptor beta chains from one sample, sequenced in a study of blood T cells in healthy people across ages. TCRdb itself ran the 5' RACE reads through MiXCR, one entry per CDR3 protein. The sample lists 790,000 or so distinct CDR3 sequences; more than 50% were seen once. Source material: blood. The receptors were gathered from a man in his forties in good health. Both conserved end residues are part of each CDR3. D genes are given only for firm matches.

d_call	v_call	j_call	cdr3_aa
TRBD1	TRBV7-2	TRBJ2-1	CASSSQTGGGRNEQFF
-	TRBV15	TRBJ1-2	CATTPGRWRINYGYTF
-	TRBV7-9	TRBJ1-1	CASSPRSQPTEAFF
-	TRBV7-2	TRBJ2-6	CASSLVRGSGANVLTF
-	TRBV4-1	TRBJ2-7	CASSQGPAPQPQLLYEQYF
-	TRBV9	TRBJ2-5	CASSVGDGELYQETQYF
-	TRBV5-4	TRBJ2-1	CASSLGGHSYNEQFF
-	TRBV4-1	-	CASSQVAVIETQYF
-	TRBV7-2	TRBJ2-4	CASSLNGGERAKNIQYF
-	TRBV27	TRBJ2-3	CASHYLGRTDTQYF
TRBD2	TRBV5-1	-	CASTWGGGDDEQYF
-	TRBV29-1	TRBJ2-3	CSVEDPDTQYF
-	TRBV4-3	TRBJ1-3	CASSQDLSSGNTIYF
-	TRBV29-1	TRBJ1-2	CSVEKWTESYGYTF
-	TRBV10-3	TRBJ2-3	CATRRGDSNTDTQYF
-	TRBV10-3	TRBJ2-7	CAISDLHPAGEQYF
TRBD2	TRBV5-1	TRBJ2-3	CASSLEAGGLTDTQYF
-	TRBV7-2	TRBJ2-5	CASSYLRTYRETQYF
-	TRBV5-1	TRBJ2-1	CASSLELALYNEQFF
TRBD1	TRBV7-9	TRBJ1-2	CASSMGQLGAGYTF
-	TRBV29-1	TRBJ2-1	CSVIYTGRNEQFF
TRBD2	TRBV11-3	TRBJ2-1	CASNRGGDGLAEQFF
TRBD1	TRBV28	TRBJ1-2	CASSSPDRGLVYGYTF
-	TRBV20-1	TRBJ2-3	CSVPRAGVTDTQYF
TRBD2	TRBV20-1	TRBJ2-7	CSAPRTSGVYEQYF
TRBD1	TRBV6-2/TRBV6-3	TRBJ2-1	CASSYLARQGRLGNEQFF
TRBD2	TRBV20-1	TRBJ2-7	CSAREPSGSSYEQYF
-	TRBV20-1	TRBJ2-1	CSARDRGQPGQQFF
-	TRBV18	TRBJ2-3	CASSPRASTDTQYF
-	TRBV6-5	TRBJ2-7	CASSYSTAPGEQYF
-	TRBV15	TRBJ2-3	CATRERGTDTQYF
TRBD2	TRBV28	TRBJ2-1	CASSSGLVSEQFF